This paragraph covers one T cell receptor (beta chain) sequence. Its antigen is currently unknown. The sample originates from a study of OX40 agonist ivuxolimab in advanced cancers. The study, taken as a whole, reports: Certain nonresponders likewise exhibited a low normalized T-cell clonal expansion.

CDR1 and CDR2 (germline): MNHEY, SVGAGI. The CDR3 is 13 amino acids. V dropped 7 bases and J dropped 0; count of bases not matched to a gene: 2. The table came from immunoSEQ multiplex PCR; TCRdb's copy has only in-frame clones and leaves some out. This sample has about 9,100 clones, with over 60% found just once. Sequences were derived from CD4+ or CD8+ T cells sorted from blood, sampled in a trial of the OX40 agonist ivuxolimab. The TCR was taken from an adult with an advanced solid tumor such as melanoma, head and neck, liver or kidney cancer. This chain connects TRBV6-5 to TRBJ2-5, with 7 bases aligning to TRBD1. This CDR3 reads CASKGQNQETQYF. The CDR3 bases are TGTGCCAGCAAGGGACAGAACCAAGAGACCCAGTACTTC.